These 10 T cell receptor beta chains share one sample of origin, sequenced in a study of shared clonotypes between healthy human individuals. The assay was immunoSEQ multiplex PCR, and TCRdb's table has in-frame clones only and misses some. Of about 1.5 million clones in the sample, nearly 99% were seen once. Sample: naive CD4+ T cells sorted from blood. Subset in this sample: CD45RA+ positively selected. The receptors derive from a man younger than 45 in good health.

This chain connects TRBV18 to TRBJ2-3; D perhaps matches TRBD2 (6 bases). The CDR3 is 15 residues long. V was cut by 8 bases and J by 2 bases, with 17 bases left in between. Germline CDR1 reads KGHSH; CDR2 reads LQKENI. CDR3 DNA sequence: TGTGCCAGCGACGGGGCGGGACTTGACACAGATACGCAGTATTTT. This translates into CASDGAGLDTDTQYF.

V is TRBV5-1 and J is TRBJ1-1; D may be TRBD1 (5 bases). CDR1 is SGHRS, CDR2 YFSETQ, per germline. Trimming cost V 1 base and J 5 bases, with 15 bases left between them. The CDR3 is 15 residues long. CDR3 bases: TGCGCCAGCAGCTTGATACAGGCTCGGGGGACTGAAGCTTTCTTT. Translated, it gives CASSLIQARGTEAFF.

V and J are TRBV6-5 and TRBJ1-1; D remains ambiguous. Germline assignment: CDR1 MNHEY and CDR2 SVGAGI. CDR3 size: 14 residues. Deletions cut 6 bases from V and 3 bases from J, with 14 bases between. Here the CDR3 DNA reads TGTGCCAGCAGCCTCGGTGGCCGGGACACTGAAGCTTTCTTT. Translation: CASSLGGRDTEAFF.

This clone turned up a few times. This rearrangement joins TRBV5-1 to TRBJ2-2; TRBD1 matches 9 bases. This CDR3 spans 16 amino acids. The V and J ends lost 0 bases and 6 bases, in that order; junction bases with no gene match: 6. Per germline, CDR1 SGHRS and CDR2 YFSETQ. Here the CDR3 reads CASSLGGQGIAGELFF. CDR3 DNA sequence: TGCGCCAGCAGCTTGGGCGGACAGGGGATAGCCGGGGAGCTGTTTTTT.

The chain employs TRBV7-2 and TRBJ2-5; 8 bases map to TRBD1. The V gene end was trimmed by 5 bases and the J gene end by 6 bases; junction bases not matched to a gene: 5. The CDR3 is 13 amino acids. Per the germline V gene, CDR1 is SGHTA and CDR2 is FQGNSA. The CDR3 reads CASSPGQAQTQYF. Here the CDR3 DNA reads TGTGCCAGCAGCCCGGGACAGGCACAGACCCAGTACTTC.

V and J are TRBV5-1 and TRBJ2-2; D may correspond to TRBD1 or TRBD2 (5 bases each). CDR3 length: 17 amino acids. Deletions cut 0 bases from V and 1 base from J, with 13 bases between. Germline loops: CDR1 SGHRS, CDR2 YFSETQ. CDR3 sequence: CASSLGFGGQNTGELFF. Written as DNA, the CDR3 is TGCGCCAGCAGCTTGGGTTTTGGAGGACAGAACACCGGGGAGCTGTTTTTT.

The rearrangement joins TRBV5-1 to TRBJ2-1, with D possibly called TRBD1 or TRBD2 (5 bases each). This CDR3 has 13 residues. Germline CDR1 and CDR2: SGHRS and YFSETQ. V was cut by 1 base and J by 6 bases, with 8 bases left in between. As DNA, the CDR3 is TGCGCCAGCAGCTTGTCTGGGACCAATGAGCAGTTCTTC. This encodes CASSLSGTNEQFF.

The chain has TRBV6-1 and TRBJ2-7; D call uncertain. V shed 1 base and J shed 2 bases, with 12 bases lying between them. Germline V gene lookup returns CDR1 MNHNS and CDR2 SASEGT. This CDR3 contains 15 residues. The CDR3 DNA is TGTGCCAGCAGTGAAGACCCATCTCGTGCCTACGAGCAGTACTTC. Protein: CASSEDPSRAYEQYF.

In DNA, the CDR3 is TGCGCCAGCAGCTTGGAAGGGCAGGGAAGAAACTATGGCTACACCTTC. It is translated as CASSLEGQGRNYGYTF. The genes are TRBV5-1 and TRBJ1-2, with TRBD1 as a possible D gene (5 bases). Between the trimmed V and J ends, which lost 0 bases and 2 bases, there was a span of 14 bases. CDR1 and CDR2 (germline): SGHRS, YFSETQ. The CDR3 runs to 16 residues.

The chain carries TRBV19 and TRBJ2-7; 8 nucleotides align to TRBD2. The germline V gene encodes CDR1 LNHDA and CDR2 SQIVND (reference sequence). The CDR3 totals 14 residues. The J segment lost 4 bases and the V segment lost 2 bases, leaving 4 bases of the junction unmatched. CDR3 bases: TGTGCCAGTAGTATATCCAGCGGGGGTTACGAGCAGTACTTC. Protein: CASSISSGGYEQYF.